The clone carrying this T cell receptor (beta chain) was seen repeatedly, ten times or more. This CDR3 contains 16 residues. Germline CDR1 reads SGHTA; CDR2 reads FQGNSA. V gave up 5 bases and J gave up 2 bases, with 17 bases separating them. Using unique molecular identifiers, the investigators prepared the TCRbeta library. TCRdb reanalysed the PCR reads using MiXCR and keeps one entry per CDR3 protein. The sample shows roughly 100,000 distinct CDR3 sequences, more than 7% of them seen only once. This entry is derived from a study of T-cell reconstitution after alpha-beta-depleted transplantation in children.

The receptor comes from a human donor who donated a stem cell graft to a child with congenital amegakaryocytic thrombocytopenia. The starting material was PBMCs from the stem cell graft donor, obtained from the stem cell graft. The chain recombines TRBV7-2 with TRBJ2-3; D is ambiguous. This CDR3 reads CASSPGLGKYTDTQYF. The CDR3 nucleotides read TGTGCCAGCAGCCCGGGCCTAGGAAAGTACACAGATACGCAGTATTTT.